This T cell receptor (beta chain) is from a study of T cell responses to AZD1222 COVID-19 vaccine. Study information: Second-dose recipients at about 4 or about 12 weeks were treated as one pooled group.

The germline V gene encodes CDR1 SGHRS and CDR2 YFSETQ. The germline V and J ends were trimmed by 4 bases and 6 bases, with 14 bases remaining between them. CDR3 length equals 15 residues. This table comes from immunoSEQ multiplex PCR, and its TCRdb copy is limited to in-frame clones, with some not included. Here the sample spans 150,000 to 200,000 clones, about 85% being singletons. The receptor was isolated from an adult in good health. The chain is built from TRBV5-1 and TRBJ1-6; tentatively, D is TRBD1 (5 bases). The starting material was peripheral blood, obtained on day 0 of AZD1222 vaccination. This CDR3 is CASSMMTVGNSPLHF. As DNA, the CDR3 is TGCGCCAGCAGCATGATGACAGTGGGTAATTCACCCCTCCACTTT.